This T cell receptor (beta chain) was sequenced for a study of T cells in Graves' hyperthyroidism and ophthalmopathy. On the study more broadly: At the time of initial diagnosis and before any treatment, peripheral blood was collected.

Template material for amplifying TCR beta CDR3 regions consisted of RNA transcripts. The TCR CDR3 was amplified in a first-round RT-PCR using the HTBI primer set. TCRdb analysed the multiplex PCR reads with MiXCR anew, one entry per CDR3 protein. The data contain approximately 530,000 distinct CDR3 sequences, 20% of them singletons. After removal of 4 bases from V and 4 bases from J, the junction contained 3 bases not matched to a gene. CDR1 is LGHNA and CDR2 is YSLEER in the germline V gene. The CDR3 is made up of 14 amino acids. Ophthalmopathy patients had moderate-to-severe active disease, CAS ≥3, NOSPECS ≥4, and disease duration under 3 months. Used for diagnoses were clinical symptoms, serum thyroxine and TRAb, thyroid ultrasound and orbital computed tomography.

Sequencing was done on a sample of blood. The sequence was collected from a middle-aged man with Graves' ophthalmopathy. The chain joins TRBV4-3 to TRBJ2-3, with TRBD1 matching over 9 bases. The CDR3 sequence: CASSRTGAADTQYF. The CDR3 nucleotides are TGCGCCAGCAGCCGGACAGGGGCCGCAGATACGCAGTATTTT.